Shown below are 19 T cell receptor beta chains from a single sample sequenced in a study of blood T cell repertoires in COVID-19. This table comes from immunoSEQ multiplex PCR, and its TCRdb copy is limited to in-frame clones, with some not included. The sample yields 62,000 or so clones, around 90% seen once. The sample comprised peripheral blood. Source of these receptors: a human donor in a cohort sampled during active COVID-19.

This clone has more than one count but fewer than ten. The rearrangement links TRBV19 to TRBJ1-5; 7 nucleotides agree with TRBD1. There are 15 residues in the CDR3. The germline gives CDR1 LNHDA, CDR2 SQIVND (reference sequence). J gave up 4 bases and V 5 bases, and 8 bases lay outside the gene matches. The CDR3 here is CASSADRVPNQPQHF. The DNA for the CDR3 is TGTGCCAGTAGTGCAGACAGGGTCCCTAATCAGCCCCAGCATTTT.

CDR3 nucleotides: TGCGCCAGCAGTGAGTTTGGAGGGACTATCTCTGGAAACACCATATATTTT. Amino acids: CASSEFGGTISGNTIYF. This chain links TRBV10-2 with TRBJ1-3, with a possible D match to TRBD1 (5 bases). Germline loops: CDR1 WSHSY, CDR2 SAAADI. The CDR3 runs 17 residues. V lost 1 base, J lost 0 bases, and 13 bases lay in between.

The CDR3 DNA sequence: TGTGCCAGTAGTATAGACAGGGGAGTCGCCGGGGAGCTGTTTTTT. As protein: CASSIDRGVAGELFF. The chain joins TRBV19 to TRBJ2-2, with D perhaps matching TRBD1 (6 bases). CDR1 and CDR2 (germline): LNHDA, SQIVND (reference sequence). The V end lost 0 bases, the J end lost 6 bases, and 11 bases lay between the germline ends. The CDR3 sequence is 15 residues long. Full variable domain (outside the CDR3, taken from reference TRBV19 and TRBJ2-2): DGGITQSPKYLFRKEGQNVTLSCEQNLNHDAMYWYRQDPGQGLRLIYYSQIVNDFQKGDIAEGYSVSREKKESFPLTVTSAQKNPTAFYLCASSIDRGVAGELFFGEGSRLTVL.

The chain couples TRBV11-2 to TRBJ1-4; D is unresolved. Germline CDR1 SGHAT, CDR2 FQNNGV. This CDR3 contains 15 residues. Trimming removed 1 base from V and 4 bases from J, with 10 bases in between. The CDR3 is CASSLGVGLNEKLFF. The CDR3 DNA sequence: TGTGCCAGCAGCTTAGGTGTCGGACTTAATGAAAAACTGTTTTTT.

The chain has TRBV28 and TRBJ1-3; 9 bases are a match to TRBD1. This CDR3 comprises 14 residues. Germline lookup yields CDR1 MDHEN and CDR2 SYDVKM. Germline trimming cut 5 bases from V and 6 bases from J; bases unmatched to any gene: 5. The chain's CDR3 is CASSPGDRVNTIYF. The CDR3 DNA sequence: TGTGCCAGCAGTCCGGGGGACAGGGTAAACACCATATATTTT.

Only one count was recorded for this clone. The chain has TRBV5-6 and TRBJ1-1, with a tentative D call TRBD1 (6 bases). Germline CDR1 and CDR2: SGHDT and YYEEEE. CDR3 size: 15 residues. Trimming shortened V by 0 bases and J by 4 bases, and 13 bases separated the two germline ends. The CDR3 loop reads CASSLGGRWGTEAFF. The CDR3, as DNA: TGTGCCAGCAGCTTGGGGGGGCGCTGGGGCACTGAAGCTTTCTTT.

The CDR3 here is CASSMPDRVYGYTF. Here the CDR3 DNA reads TGTGCCAGTAGTATGCCCGACAGGGTCTATGGCTACACCTTC. The chain carries TRBV19 and TRBJ1-2; 7 positions match TRBD1. The length of the CDR3 is 14 residues. The trim removed 3 bases at V and 4 bases at J, leaving 5 bases unmatched. CDR1 LNHDA and CDR2 SQIVND come from the germline V gene (reference sequence). Together with reference TRBV19 and TRBJ1-2, the CDR3 gives the full variable domain: DGGITQSPKYLFRKEGQNVTLSCEQNLNHDAMYWYRQDPGQGLRLIYYSQIVNDFQKGDIAEGYSVSREKKESFPLTVTSAQKNPTAFYLCASSMPDRVYGYTFGSGTRLTVV.

The V and J genes are TRBV5-4 and TRBJ1-2; TRBD1 might be the D (5 bases). CDR1 and CDR2 from the germline V gene are SGHNT and YYREEE (reference sequence). V was trimmed by 4 bases and J by 5 bases, leaving 15 bases between them. The CDR3 covers 14 residues. CDR3 DNA: TGTGCCAGCAGCCCCCCCCCAGGACAATATGGCTACACCTTC. Protein: CASSPPPGQYGYTF.

The CDR3 is CASSGTSGILTYNEQFF. For the CDR3, the DNA is TGTGCCAGCTCCGGGACTAGCGGGATACTGACCTACAATGAGCAGTTCTTC. The rearrangement uses TRBV27 and TRBJ2-1, with 13 bases identical to TRBD2. In germline, CDR1 is MNHEY, CDR2 SMNVEV (reference sequence). J gave up 2 bases and V 8 bases, and 9 bases lay outside the gene matches. The CDR3 length is 17 residues.

This chain connects TRBV5-5 to TRBJ2-2; D gene ambiguous. The length of the CDR3 is 18 residues. V was cut by 0 bases and J by 2 bases, with 17 bases left in between. Germline CDR1 and CDR2: SGHKS and YYEKEE (reference sequence). CDR3 residues: CASSLEPVPLRNTGELFF. The CDR3 DNA reads TGTGCCAGCAGCTTGGAGCCGGTACCTCTACGTAACACCGGGGAGCTGTTTTTT.

The chain links TRBV7-8 to TRBJ2-3; no clear D. The V gene lost 5 bases and the J gene lost 5 bases, with 11 bases spanning the gap. This CDR3 contains 13 residues. The V gene's germline CDR1 is SGHVS and CDR2 FQNEAQ. The DNA for the CDR3 is TGTGCCAGCAGCCCCCAAGTCGGAGATACGCAGTATTTT. Residues: CASSPQVGDTQYF.

This clone was detected only once. The chain employs TRBV19 and TRBJ1-4; D gene uncertain. This CDR3 spans 15 amino acids. The germline CDR1 and CDR2 sequences are LNHDA and SQIVND (reference sequence). The germline V and J ends were trimmed by 6 bases and 0 bases, with 11 bases remaining between them. This CDR3 is CASSITATTNEKLFF. DNA of the CDR3: TGTGCCAGTAGCATAACTGCGACAACTAATGAAAAACTGTTTTTT.

The chain is built from TRBV18 and TRBJ1-4; 8 nucleotides agree with TRBD1. The V and J ends lost 0 bases and 8 bases, in that order; junction bases with no gene match: 8. Per germline, CDR1 KGHSH and CDR2 LQKENI. This CDR3 comprises 16 residues. The CDR3 DNA reads as TGTGCCAGCTCACCACCTCTCGCAGGGGGCAGCGAAAAACTGTTTTTT. Translation: CASSPPLAGGSEKLFF.

The chain uses TRBV28 and TRBJ2-5, with TRBD1 matching 10 bases. This CDR3 spans 15 amino acids. CDR1 and CDR2 (germline): MDHEN, SYDVKM. J lost 5 bases, V lost 6 bases, and 9 bases had no gene match. CDR3 nucleotide sequence: TGTGCCAGCAGCCCTCTGGGACAGGGGAGGGAGACCCAGTACTTC. Encoded protein: CASSPLGQGRETQYF.

The rearrangement uses TRBV20-1 and TRBJ1-1; D gene uncertain. The CDR3 consists of 10 residues. Germline V gene sequence: CDR1 DFQATT, CDR2 SNEGSKA (reference sequence). Between the trimmed V and J ends, which lost 2 bases and 10 bases, there was a span of 8 bases. The DNA of the CDR3 is TGCAGTGCTAGACTGTCGCGAGCTTTCTTT. Translating it yields CSARLSRAFF.

The gene calls are TRBV4-3 and TRBJ2-7; D gene unclear. Between the trimmed V and J ends, which lost 4 bases and 6 bases, there was a span of 10 bases. CDR3 length: 12 amino acids. Per the germline V gene, CDR1 is LGHNA and CDR2 is YSLEER. For the CDR3, the DNA is TGCGCCAGCAGCCGACGAAGGAGCGAGCAGTACTTC. Translation: CASSRRRSEQYF.

CDR3 in DNA: TGTGCCAGCTCACCTAGTATTGTTGAGGACGAGCAGTACTTC. Translation: CASSPSIVEDEQYF. The chain joins TRBV18 to TRBJ2-7; unclear D gene. V lost 3 bases, J lost 5 bases, and 14 bases lay in between. This CDR3 region has 14 residues. Germline V CDR1 and CDR2: KGHSH, LQKENI.

This chain uses TRBV7-9 with TRBJ2-3; 9 bases are shared with TRBD2. Germline CDR1 SEHNR, CDR2 FQNEAQ (reference sequence). This CDR3 is 16 amino acids long. V gave up 1 base and J gave up 2 bases; unmatched junction bases: 4. The CDR3 here is CASSLERLADTDTQYF. The CDR3 DNA reads as TGTGCCAGCAGCTTAGAAAGACTAGCGGACACAGATACGCAGTATTTT.

The chain uses TRBV12-3 or TRBV12-4 and TRBJ1-5; D unresolved. The CDR3 totals 11 residues. Trimming shortened V by 2 bases and J by 11 bases, and 7 bases separated the two germline ends. DNA for the CDR3: TGTGCCAGCAGTTTATACGAGTCCCAGCATTTT. This codes for CASSLYESQHF.